The 25 T cell receptor beta chains below all came from one sample that was sequenced in a study of blood T cell repertoires in COVID-19. Some clones are missing from TCRdb's copy, which holds only in-frame ones; the method was immunoSEQ multiplex PCR. The sample holds about 240,000 clones, approximately 85% seen once. The material sequenced was peripheral blood. These TCRs come from a man aged 45-65 years with COVID-19, enrolled during active disease.

The chain combines TRBV7-9 with TRBJ2-3; 10 bases agree with TRBD2. The CDR3 spans 15 residues. CDR1 is SEHNR, CDR2 FQNEAQ, per germline (reference sequence). The V gene end was trimmed by 5 bases and the J gene end by 4 bases; junction bases not matched to a gene: 6. CDR3 residues: CASSPGTSVPDTQYF. In nucleotides, the CDR3 is TGTGCCAGCAGCCCCGGGACTAGCGTGCCAGATACGCAGTATTTT.

This rearrangement joins TRBV12-5 to TRBJ1-2; 8 nucleotides line up with TRBD1. The ends lost 4 bases at V and 0 bases at J; junction bases unmatched: 7. The CDR3 has 16 residues. Germline lookup yields CDR1 LGHNT and CDR2 FRNRAP. The CDR3 DNA follows: TGTGCTAGTGGTTCTTGGCAGGGGGCGGCTAACTATGGCTACACCTTC. It yields the protein CASGSWQGAANYGYTF.

The rearrangement links TRBV4-2 to TRBJ1-5, with D possibly being TRBD1 (6 bases). The CDR3 loop spans 15 amino acids. Trimming removed 1 base from V and 2 bases from J, with 9 bases in between. From germline, CDR1 is LGHNA and CDR2 YNFKEQ. CDR3: CASSQGGPRNQPQHF. CDR3 coding DNA: TGTGCCAGCAGCCAAGGGGGGCCCCGCAATCAGCCCCAGCATTTT.

This chain connects TRBV30 to TRBJ2-2; 7 positions match TRBD1. The V and J ends lost 0 bases and 4 bases, in that order; junction bases with no gene match: 5. CDR1 and CDR2 from the germline V gene are GTSNPN and SVGIG (reference sequence). The CDR3 has 15 amino acids. CDR3 in DNA: TGTGCCTGGAGTGTCCGGGACAGCTTCACCGGGGAGCTGTTTTTT. Residues: CAWSVRDSFTGELFF. Combining the CDR3 with reference TRBV30 and TRBJ2-2 gives the whole variable domain SQTIHQWPATLVQPVGSPLSLECTVEGTSNPNLYWYRQAAGRGLQLLFYSVGIGQISSEVPQNLSASRPQDRQFILSSKKLLLSDSGFYLCAWSVRDSFTGELFFGEGSRLTVL.

The chain is built from TRBV12-3 or TRBV12-4 and TRBJ1-2; 7 bases match TRBD1. J lost 7 bases, V lost 5 bases, and 7 bases had no gene match. The CDR3 length is 13 residues. CDR3 DNA sequence: TGTGCCAGCAGTCCTTCAGGGGGTGCTGGCTACACCTTC. This gives the protein CASSPSGGAGYTF.

This clone was observed a single time. In the same sample, other DNA sequences code for this CDR3. V is TRBV7-2 and J is TRBJ1-2; no clear D. CDR1 and CDR2 (germline): SGHTA, FQGNSA. V lost 2 bases, J lost 8 bases, and 6 bases lay in between. This CDR3 region has 11 residues. CDR3 sequence: CASSLSGGYTF. CDR3 coding DNA: TGTGCCAGCAGCTTATCCGGGGGCTACACCTTC.

The gene calls are TRBV19 and TRBJ2-6, with a weak D call TRBD1 (5 bases). The CDR3 is 15 residues long. With 3 bases removed from V and 4 bases from J, the gap between germline ends came to 10 bases. Germline lookup yields CDR1 LNHDA and CDR2 SQIVND (reference sequence). The CDR3 region has the DNA TGTGCCAGTAGTATTTGGGGCTCCGGGGCCAACGTCCTGACTTTC. As protein: CASSIWGSGANVLTF.

J is TRBJ1-2 and V is TRBV12-3 or TRBV12-4; D not certain. V was cut by 2 bases and J by 5 bases, with 3 bases left in between. This CDR3 comprises 11 residues. CDR3 amino acids: CASSLQYGYTF. The DNA for the CDR3 is TGTGCCAGCAGTTTACAATATGGCTACACCTTC.

This clone showed up just a few times. The V and J genes are TRBV6-2 or TRBV6-3 and TRBJ1-2, with 7 bases matching TRBD1. The CDR3 covers 14 residues. Germline V gene sequence: CDR1 MNHEY, CDR2 SVGEGT. V shed 2 bases and J 7 bases; nucleotides not matched to a gene: 7. In DNA, the CDR3 is TGTGCCAGCAGTTACGCCGGGACAGTAAGTGGCTACACCTTC. Translated: CASSYAGTVSGYTF.

Notes on this clone: The junction departs from the called germline gene at one end, perhaps through a read error. This sequence joins TRBV6-2 or TRBV6-3 and TRBJ2-7, with 11 bases that match TRBD1. Germline assignment: CDR1 MNHEY and CDR2 SVGEGT. The length of the CDR3 is 15 residues. The CDR3 is CASSDPGQGEPKSRF. CDR3 DNA sequence: TGTGCCAGCAGCGATCCGGGACAGGGGGAACCTAAATCCCGCTTC.

This clone was counted between two and nine times. The V gene is TRBV28, the J gene TRBJ1-1; 7 bases align to TRBD1. V shed 2 bases and J 1 base; nucleotides not matched to a gene: 7. Germline V gene lookup returns CDR1 MDHEN and CDR2 SYDVKM. This CDR3 spans 16 amino acids. Here the CDR3 DNA reads TGTGCCAGCAGTTTAGTCAGGGGGAGTGGGAACACTGAAGCTTTCTTT. Translating it yields CASSLVRGSGNTEAFF.

The chain has TRBV20-1 and TRBJ2-7, with TRBD2 identical over 8 bases. CDR1 and CDR2 (germline): DFQATT, SNEGSKA (reference sequence). The J segment lost 2 bases and the V segment lost 3 bases, leaving 6 bases of the junction unmatched. The CDR3 has 14 amino acids. This CDR3 reads CSASTGGATYEQYF. In DNA, the CDR3 is TGCAGTGCTAGTACGGGGGGGGCCACCTACGAGCAGTACTTC.

This chain connects TRBV15 to TRBJ1-2; the D gene is possibly TRBD1 (5 bases). Germline V gene data show CDR1 as LNHNV and CDR2 as YYDKDF (reference sequence). Deletions cut 1 base from V and 6 bases from J, with 15 bases between. CDR3 size: 15 residues. Written as DNA, the CDR3 is TGTGCCACCAGCAGAGGTCAGGACATCCTTCATGGCTACACCTTC. Translating it yields CATSRGQDILHGYTF.

This clone has a single count. V and J are TRBV7-2 and TRBJ2-7; 11 bases align to TRBD2. Germline V CDR1 and CDR2: SGHTA, FQGNSA. V lost 3 bases to trimming and J lost 1 base; unmatched junction nucleotides: 2. This CDR3 has 15 residues. CDR3 nucleotide sequence: TGTGCCAGCAGCTTCCTAGCGGGGGGATCCTACGAGCAGTACTTC. Translation gives CASSFLAGGSYEQYF.

The rearrangement uses TRBV4-1 and TRBJ2-7; no firm D call. The CDR3 is made up of 15 amino acids. Trimming left V 0 bases short and J 2 bases short, with 11 bases between. Looked up from germline, CDR1 is MGHRA and CDR2 is YSYEKL. CDR3 sequence: CASSQESGFPYEQYF. Here the CDR3 DNA reads TGCGCCAGCAGCCAAGAGTCCGGTTTCCCCTACGAGCAGTACTTC.

The CDR3: CASSKLTGSNQPQHF. The CDR3 bases are TGTGCCAGCAGCAAATTAACAGGGAGCAATCAGCCCCAGCATTTT. This chain joins TRBV7-6 and TRBJ1-5; possibly TRBD1 for D (6 bases). The CDR3 has 15 residues. CDR1 is SGHVS and CDR2 is FNYEAQ in the germline V gene. V was cut by 5 bases and J by 1 base, with 12 bases left in between. Complete variable domain (other parts from reference TRBV7-6 and TRBJ1-5): GAGVSQSPRYKVTKRGQDVALRCDPISGHVSLYWYRQALGQGPEFLTYFNYEAQQDKSGLPNDRFSAERPEGSISTLTIQRTEQRDSAMYRCASSKLTGSNQPQHFGDGTRLSIL.

J is TRBJ1-4 and V is TRBV30; D is ambiguous. V was cut by 5 bases and J by 7 bases, with 17 bases left in between. CDR1 and CDR2 (germline): GTSNPN, SVGIG (reference sequence). This CDR3 spans 14 amino acids. This chain's CDR3 is CAWGEDPRGEKLFF. For the CDR3, the DNA is TGTGCCTGGGGGGAGGACCCGCGGGGTGAAAAACTGTTTTTT.

The chain has TRBV7-2 and TRBJ1-5; D unresolved. CDR1 SGHTA and CDR2 FQGNSA come from the germline V gene. The ends were cut back, 1 base at V and 3 bases at J, with 13 bases in the middle. The CDR3 is 16 residues long. CDR3 DNA: TGTGCCAGCAGCTTAGTGTCTGGCAACTACAATCAGCCCCAGCATTTT. Translation gives CASSLVSGNYNQPQHF.

The chain links TRBV20-1 to TRBJ2-7, with D maybe TRBD1 (5 bases). The CDR3 is made up of 13 amino acids. In germline, CDR1 is DFQATT, CDR2 SNEGSKA (reference sequence). Trimming cost V 3 bases and J 2 bases, with 11 bases left between them. The CDR3 DNA is TGCAGTGCTAGTAGGGGTACACCCTACGAGCAGTACTTC. As protein: CSASRGTPYEQYF.

The rearrangement uses TRBV4-3 and TRBJ1-4; D may be TRBD1 (5 bases). V was pared by 4 bases and J by 2 bases, with 11 bases between. Germline loops: CDR1 LGHNA, CDR2 YSLEER. There are 15 residues in the CDR3. This chain's CDR3 is CASSPTGWTNEKLFF. The CDR3, as DNA: TGCGCCAGCAGCCCTACAGGTTGGACTAATGAAAAACTGTTTTTT.

The chain employs TRBV11-3 and TRBJ2-2, with D perhaps matching TRBD2 (5 bases). Per the germline V gene, CDR1 is SGHNT and CDR2 is YENEEA. With 5 bases removed from V and 4 bases from J, the gap between germline ends came to 8 bases. The CDR3 is made up of 13 amino acids. The CDR3: CASSPAGTGELFF. Here the CDR3 DNA reads TGTGCCAGCAGCCCCGCGGGCACCGGGGAGCTGTTTTTT.

The genes are TRBV19 and TRBJ1-1, with TRBD1 as a possible D gene (5 bases). The CDR3 has 16 residues. Germline loops: CDR1 LNHDA, CDR2 SQIVND (reference sequence). V was pared by 3 bases and J by 2 bases, with 16 bases between. Written as DNA, the CDR3 is TGTGCCAGTAGTATTGGCTGGAGGGGCCAAAACACTGAAGCTTTCTTT. Its translation is CASSIGWRGQNTEAFF.

Points on this clone: The sample carries other DNA sequences with the same CDR3. The chain carries TRBV6-5 and TRBJ2-2, with D possibly being TRBD1 (5 bases). The length of the CDR3 is 14 residues. In germline, CDR1 is MNHEY, CDR2 SVGAGI. V was pared by 2 bases and J by 1 base, with 5 bases between. The CDR3 spells CASSYRGNTGELFF. CDR3 coding DNA: TGTGCCAGCAGTTACAGGGGGAACACCGGGGAGCTGTTTTTT.

CDR3 bases: TGTGCCAGCAGTGACTCAAAGGGGGCGAATTCACCCCTCCACTTT. Translation gives CASSDSKGANSPLHF. The genes are TRBV6-4 and TRBJ1-6; 7 bases are a match to TRBD1. The CDR3 is 15 amino acids. CDR1 and CDR2 (germline): MRHNA, SNTAGT. The ends lost 0 bases at V and 7 bases at J; junction bases unmatched: 3.

The CDR3 spells CASSQGSSSYNSPLHF. CDR3 nucleotide sequence: TGTGCCAGCAGCCAAGGGTCCAGCTCCTATAATTCACCCCTCCACTTT. The chain uses TRBV3-1 (or the pseudogene TRBV3-2) and TRBJ1-6; D remains unclear. This CDR3 is built from 16 residues. The V end lost 1 base, the J end lost 0 bases, and 7 bases lay between the germline ends. Germline V gene data show CDR1 as LGHDT and CDR2 as YNNKEL (reference sequence).